A single sample is the source of the 20 T cell receptor beta chains below, sequenced in a study of spatial heterogeneity in lung cancer. General study findings and limits: Expanded alpha and beta TCR counts within tumors tracked tumor mutation counts.

No antigens are known for them. Time point noted: sample taken at primary tumor resection. TCRdb fed the 5' RACE reads into MiXCR, producing one record per CDR3 protein. Of approximately 23,000 distinct CDR3 sequences listed, around 4.8% were seen once; the top ten hold roughly 9.9%. The material sequenced was lung tumor tissue, taken at surgery. The receptor set was obtained from a male donor with early-stage non-small cell lung cancer.

This clonotype was observed many times. Here the CDR3 DNA reads TGTGCCAGCAGCCAAGATGTGGCAACCTTCTATGGCTACACCTTC. Encoded protein: CASSQDVATFYGYTF. This sequence joins TRBV3-1 and TRBJ1-2; D is unclear. The CDR3 runs 15 residues. Looked up from germline, CDR1 is LGHDT and CDR2 is YNNKEL (reference sequence). V dropped 0 bases and J dropped 4 bases, with 12 bases sitting between them.

At least ten counts were recorded for this clonotype. The chain carries TRBV7-2 and TRBJ1-5; perhaps TRBD1 as D (5 bases). Trimming took off 5 bases at V and 3 bases at J, with 14 bases between the two ends. Looked up from germline, CDR1 is SGHTA and CDR2 is FQGNSA. This CDR3 spans 15 amino acids. CDR3 region: CASSPKKGINQPQHF. CDR3 coding DNA: TGTGCCAGCAGCCCTAAAAAGGGGATCAATCAGCCCCAGCATTTT.

In its sample, this clonotype was seen many times. CDR3 nucleotide sequence: TGTGCCAGCAGCTTTAGACAGGCAGATACGCAGTATTTT. As protein: CASSFRQADTQYF. The gene calls are TRBV7-3 and TRBJ2-3, with a possible D match to TRBD1 (6 bases). V was cut by 3 bases and J by 4 bases, with 8 bases left in between. Germline V lookup: CDR1 SGHTA, CDR2 FQGTGA. This CDR3 has 13 residues.

Many counts were recorded for this clonotype. The chain couples TRBV5-1 to TRBJ2-7, with TRBD1 as a possible D gene (6 bases). CDR1 and CDR2 (germline): SGHRS, YFSETQ. V lost 3 bases to trimming and J lost 2 bases, with 12 bases between them. The CDR3 loop spans 14 amino acids. CDR3 in DNA: TGCGCCAGCAGCTACTTGACAGGAACCTACGAGCAGTACTTC. As protein: CASSYLTGTYEQYF.

This clonotype has a count of ten or more. The gene calls are TRBV3-1 and TRBJ2-4, with TRBD1 as a possible D gene (6 bases). Germline CDR1 and CDR2: LGHDT and YNNKEL (reference sequence). This CDR3 has 14 residues. The V gene lost 4 bases and the J gene lost 0 bases, with 7 bases spanning the gap. The CDR3 sequence is CASSLRGAKNIQYF. In DNA, the CDR3 is TGTGCCAGCAGCCTCAGGGGAGCCAAAAACATTCAGTACTTC.

This clonotype was counted many times. The CDR3 bases are TGTGCCAGCAGACCTAGCGGGAGGAGCTCCTACGAGCAGTACTTC. Translation: CASRPSGRSSYEQYF. The rearrangement uses TRBV6-6 and TRBJ2-7; 11 bases align to TRBD2. The CDR3 totals 15 residues. With 6 bases clipped from V and 0 bases from J, the junction kept 4 bases outside the gene matches. Germline CDR1 and CDR2: MNHNY and SVGAGI (reference sequence).

Judged by abundance, this clonotype is medium-sized. V is TRBV4-3 and J is TRBJ2-1; D is possibly TRBD2 (6 bases). V was shortened by 3 bases and J by 0 bases, with 15 bases between the two germline ends. The CDR3 length is 17 residues. Per the germline V gene, CDR1 is LGHNA and CDR2 is YSLEER. CDR3 amino acids: CASSQVKAGSSYNEQFF. In DNA form, the CDR3 reads TGCGCCAGCAGCCAGGTCAAAGCGGGTTCCTCCTACAATGAGCAGTTCTTC.

This clonotype appeared many times. An end of the junction differs from the germline gene, which may be a read error. J is TRBJ2-7 and V is TRBV18, with D perhaps TRBD1 (5 bases). The germline gives CDR1 KGHSH, CDR2 LQKENI. This CDR3 contains 11 residues. The chain's CDR3 is CASSAGQIKDF. The CDR3 nucleotides are TGTGCCAGCTCCGCAGGGCAAATTAAGGACTTC.

This clonotype has at least ten counts. This chain connects TRBV20-1 to TRBJ2-3; TRBD2 matches at 7 bases. Germline-derived CDR1 and CDR2 are DFQATT and SNEGSKA (reference sequence). With V trimmed by 6 bases and J by 0 bases, 3 bases remained unmatched. The CDR3 has 13 amino acids. The CDR3 DNA reads TGCAGTGCCAGGGACTATAGCACAGATACGCAGTATTTT. Translation: CSARDYSTDTQYF.

This clonotype was counted only a few times. This CDR3 is CASRDSGSTDTQYF. The CDR3 DNA reads TGTGCCAGCAGGGATAGCGGTAGCACAGATACGCAGTATTTT. The V gene is TRBV11-1, the J gene TRBJ2-3, with a possible D match to TRBD2 (6 bases). V dropped 6 bases and J dropped 0 bases, with 10 bases sitting between them. Germline assignment: CDR1 SGHAT and CDR2 FQDESV (reference sequence). This CDR3 has 14 residues.

In this sample, this clonotype is medium-sized. The rearrangement links TRBV28 to TRBJ1-2; tentative D call: TRBD1 (5 bases). The CDR3 runs 15 residues. With 1 base removed from V and 3 bases from J, the gap between germline ends came to 12 bases. The V gene's germline CDR1 is MDHEN and CDR2 SYDVKM. The CDR3 spells CASSLYQGSYYGYTF. CDR3 nucleotide sequence: TGTGCCAGCAGTTTATACCAGGGATCCTACTATGGCTACACCTTC.

The rearrangement joins TRBV9 to TRBJ1-1; D unresolved. Per germline, CDR1 SGDLS and CDR2 YYNGEE. Trimming pared 4 bases from V and 2 bases from J, leaving 12 bases between. The CDR3 length is 14 residues. The CDR3: CASSTQALNTEAFF. The CDR3 nucleotides read TGTGCCAGCAGCACTCAGGCCCTTAACACTGAAGCTTTCTTT.

Many counts were recorded for this clonotype. The chain is built from TRBV12-3 or TRBV12-4 and TRBJ2-3; possible D gene TRBD2, 7 bases. The CDR3 length is 14 residues. V lost 8 bases to trimming and J lost 2 bases, with 14 bases between them. This chain's CDR3 is CASVKGGSTDTQYF. CDR3 sequence (DNA): TGTGCCAGCGTTAAGGGGGGGTCCACAGATACGCAGTATTTT.

Judged by abundance, this clonotype is medium-sized. The chain combines TRBV20-1 with TRBJ2-7; perhaps TRBD1 as D (6 bases). Germline V gene data show CDR1 as DFQATT and CDR2 as SNEGSKA (reference sequence). There are 13 residues in the CDR3. V lost 5 bases, J lost 7 bases, and 18 bases lay in between. The DNA of the CDR3 is TGCAGTGCTCCTCCGAGGGGGATAGGGGAGCAGTACTTC. Amino acid sequence: CSAPPRGIGEQYF.

The table lists this clonotype with many counts. The chain recombines TRBV20-1 with TRBJ1-4; D is unresolved. CDR1 and CDR2 (germline): DFQATT, SNEGSKA (reference sequence). The CDR3 extends over 14 amino acids. V lost 5 bases and J lost 2, with 12 bases in between. CDR3 in DNA: TGCAGTGCTCCTAGGACTGTTACTAATGAAAAACTGTTTTTT. This gives the protein CSAPRTVTNEKLFF.

This clonotype was recorded many times. V and J are TRBV10-3 and TRBJ2-1; tentatively, D is TRBD1 (5 bases). Germline V gives CDR1 ENHRY, CDR2 SYGVKD. V dropped 7 bases and J dropped 5 bases, with 12 bases sitting between them. This CDR3 has 13 residues. The CDR3, as DNA: TGTGCCATCAAGCTCACAGGAGACAATGAGCAGTTCTTC. Protein: CAIKLTGDNEQFF.

This clonotype was seen repeatedly, ten times or more. The J gene is TRBJ2-7, the V gene TRBV28; TRBD2 matches at 11 bases. Trimming took 3 bases from V and 2 from J; bases not matched to a gene: 3. In germline, CDR1 is MDHEN, CDR2 SYDVKM. The CDR3 length is 15 residues. The CDR3 DNA is TGTGCCAGCAGTTTGACTAGCGGGACCCCCTACGAGCAGTACTTC. It is translated as CASSLTSGTPYEQYF.

This clonotype has at least ten counts. The chain uses TRBV16 and TRBJ2-1; D is uncertain. This CDR3 has 13 amino acids. Germline CDR1 and CDR2: KGHSY and FQNENV. Trimming shortened V by 1 base and J by 3 bases, and 4 bases separated the two germline ends. DNA for the CDR3: TGTGCCAGCAGCCAATTAGACTACAATGAGCAGTTCTTC. Residues: CASSQLDYNEQFF.

Ten or more counts support this clonotype. This rearrangement joins TRBV19 to TRBJ2-6, with D tentatively TRBD2 (6 bases). The CDR3 is 17 amino acids. Trimming left V 3 bases short and J 4 bases short, with 16 bases between. Germline V CDR1 and CDR2: LNHDA, SQIVND (reference sequence). The CDR3 region has the DNA TGTGCCAGTAGTATTGGCCCGGGGGACTCAGGGGCCAACGTCCTGACTTTC. Translated: CASSIGPGDSGANVLTF.

By frequency in the sample, this clonotype is medium-sized (0.01 to 0.1%). The chain is built from TRBV7-9 and TRBJ2-7; no reliable D call. V was pared by 5 bases and J by 12 bases, with 20 bases between. Germline CDR1 and CDR2: SEHNR and FQNEAQ (reference sequence). The CDR3 is 13 amino acids. The CDR3 reads CASSSELLGSRYF. CDR3 coding DNA: TGTGCCAGCAGCAGCGAGTTGTTGGGGTCAAGGTACTTC. The variable domain in full, completed from reference TRBV7-9 and TRBJ2-7, reads DTGVSQNPRHKITKRGQNVTFRCDPISEHNRLYWYRQTLGQGPEFLTYFQNEAQLEKSRLLSDRFSAERPKGSFSTLEIQRTEQGDSAMYLCASSSELLGSRYFGPGTRLTVT.